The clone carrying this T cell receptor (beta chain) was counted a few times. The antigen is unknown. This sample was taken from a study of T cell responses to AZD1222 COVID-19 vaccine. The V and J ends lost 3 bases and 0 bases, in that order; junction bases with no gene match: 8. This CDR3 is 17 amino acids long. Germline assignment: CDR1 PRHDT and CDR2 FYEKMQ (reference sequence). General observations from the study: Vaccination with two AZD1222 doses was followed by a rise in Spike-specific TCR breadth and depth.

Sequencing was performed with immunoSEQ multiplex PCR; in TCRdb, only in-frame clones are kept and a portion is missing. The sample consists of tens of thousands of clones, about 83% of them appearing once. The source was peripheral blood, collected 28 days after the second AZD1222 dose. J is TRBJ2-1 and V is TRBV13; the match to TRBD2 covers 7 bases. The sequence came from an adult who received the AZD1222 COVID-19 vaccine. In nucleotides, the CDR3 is TGTGCCAGCAGCTTCGAACGACCGGGGGGCTCCTACAATGAGCAGTTCTTC. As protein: CASSFERPGGSYNEQFF.